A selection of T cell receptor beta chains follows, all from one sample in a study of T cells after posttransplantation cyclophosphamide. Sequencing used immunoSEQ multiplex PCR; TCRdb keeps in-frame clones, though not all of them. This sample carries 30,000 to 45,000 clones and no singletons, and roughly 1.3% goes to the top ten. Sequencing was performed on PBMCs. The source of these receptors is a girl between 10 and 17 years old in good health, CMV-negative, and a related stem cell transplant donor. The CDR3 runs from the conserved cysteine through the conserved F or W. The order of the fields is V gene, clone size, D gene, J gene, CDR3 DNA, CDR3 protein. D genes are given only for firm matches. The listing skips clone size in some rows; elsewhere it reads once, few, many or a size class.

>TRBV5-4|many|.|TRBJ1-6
TGTGCCAGCAAGGCCCGGGTTGACTCACCCCTCCACTTT
CASKARVDSPLHF
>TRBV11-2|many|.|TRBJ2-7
TGTGCCAGCAGCTTAGATGGGGGGTTTAACTCCTACGAGCAGTACTTC
CASSLDGGFNSYEQYF
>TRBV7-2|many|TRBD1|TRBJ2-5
TGTGCCAGCAGCTTAGTCACAGGGGGCTCAGAGACCCAGTACTTC
CASSLVTGGSETQYF
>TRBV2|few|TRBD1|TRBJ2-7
TGTGCCAGACAGTCGACAGGGTCGTCCCACGAGCAGTACTTC
CARQSTGSSHEQYF
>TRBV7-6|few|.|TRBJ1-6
TGTGCCAGCAGCTCCCTTTGGGTAGGGGTTTCACCCCTCCACTTT
CASSSLWVGVSPLHF
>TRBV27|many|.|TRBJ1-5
TGTGCCAGCAGTTTAAAGCCGTATAGCAATCAGCCCCAGCATTTT
CASSLKPYSNQPQHF
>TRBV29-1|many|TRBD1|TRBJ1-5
TGCAGCGTCAAGATAGGGACAGGGGACAATCAGCCCCAGCATTTT
CSVKIGTGDNQPQHF
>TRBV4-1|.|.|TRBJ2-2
TGCGCCAGCAGCCAAGAGACAGCTAATTCCGGGGAGCTGTTTTTT
CASSQETANSGELFF
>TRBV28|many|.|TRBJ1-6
TGTGCCAGCAGTTCTGGACTGAATTCACCCCTCCACTTT
CASSSGLNSPLHF
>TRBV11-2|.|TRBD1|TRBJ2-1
TGTGCCAGCAGCTTAGGTGTAAGGACAGGCGATGAGCAGTTCTTC
CASSLGVRTGDEQFF
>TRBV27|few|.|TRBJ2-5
TGTGCCAGCAGTCCCCAGGGGAATAGGGAGACCCAGTACTTC
CASSPQGNRETQYF
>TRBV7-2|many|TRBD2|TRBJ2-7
TGTGCCAGCAGCCCTAGCGGGAGCCCCTACGAGCAGTACTTC
CASSPSGSPYEQYF
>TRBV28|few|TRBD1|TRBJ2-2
TGTGCCAGCAGTTCCACGACAGGGGTGAACACCGGGGAGCTGTTTTTT
CASSSTTGVNTGELFF
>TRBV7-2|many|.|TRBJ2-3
TGTGCCAGCAGACAACACTGGAGGCGGGGCACAGATACGCAGTATTTT
CASRQHWRRGTDTQYF
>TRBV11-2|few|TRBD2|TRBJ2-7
TGTGCCAGCAGCTTCAGGACTAGCGTCTACGAGCAGTACTTC
CASSFRTSVYEQYF